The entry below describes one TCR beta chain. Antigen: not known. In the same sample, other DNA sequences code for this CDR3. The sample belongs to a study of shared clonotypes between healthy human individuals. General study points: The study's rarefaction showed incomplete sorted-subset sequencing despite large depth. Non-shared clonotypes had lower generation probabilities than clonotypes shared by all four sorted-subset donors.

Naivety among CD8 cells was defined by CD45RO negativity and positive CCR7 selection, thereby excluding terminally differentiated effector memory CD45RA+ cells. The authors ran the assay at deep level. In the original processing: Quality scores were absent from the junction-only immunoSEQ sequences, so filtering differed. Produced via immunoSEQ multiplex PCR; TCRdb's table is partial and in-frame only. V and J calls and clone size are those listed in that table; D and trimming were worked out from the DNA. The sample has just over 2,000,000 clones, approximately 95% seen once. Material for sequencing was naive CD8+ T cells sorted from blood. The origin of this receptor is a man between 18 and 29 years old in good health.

The CDR3 sequence: CASSLGRDTQYF. The DNA of the CDR3 is TGTGCCAGCAGCTTAGGCAGGGATACGCAGTATTTT. This chain links TRBV7-9 with TRBJ2-3; D is unclear. Germline CDR1 is SEHNR and CDR2 is FQNEAQ (reference sequence). CDR3 length: 12 amino acids. With 1 base removed from V and 6 bases from J, the gap between germline ends came to 5 bases.